The 22 T cell receptor beta chains below all came from one sample that was sequenced in a study of blood T cell repertoires in COVID-19. Clones were read by immunoSEQ multiplex PCR, and TCRdb kept only the in-frame ones, dropping some. The table lists 65,000 to 80,000 clones, about nine tenths of them singletons. The sequencing sample was made of peripheral blood. These receptor sequences come from a man younger than 45 with acute or convalescent COVID-19.

The rearrangement uses TRBV5-4 and TRBJ1-2, with D perhaps matching TRBD1 (5 bases). Between the trimmed V and J ends, which lost 3 bases and 2 bases, there was a span of 8 bases. The CDR3 length is 13 residues. Germline V gives CDR1 SGHNT, CDR2 YYREEE (reference sequence). CDR3 in amino acids: CASSSDSNYGYTF. CDR3 sequence (DNA): TGTGCCAGCAGCTCTGACAGCAACTATGGCTACACCTTC.

The chain carries TRBV10-2 and TRBJ2-5; the match to TRBD2 covers 10 bases. V dropped 3 bases and J dropped 2; count of bases not matched to a gene: 9. Germline V gene lookup returns CDR1 WSHSY and CDR2 SAAADI. The CDR3 loop spans 17 amino acids. The CDR3 protein is CASSESASGGPQETQYF. The CDR3 region has the DNA TGCGCCAGCAGTGAAAGCGCTAGCGGGGGACCTCAAGAGACCCAGTACTTC.

The chain carries TRBV7-9 and TRBJ2-1; 12 bases are shared with TRBD2. The CDR3 has 17 residues. V gave up 5 bases and J gave up 9 bases; unmatched junction bases: 14. Looked up from germline, CDR1 is SEHNR and CDR2 is FQNEAQ (reference sequence). Here the CDR3 DNA reads TGTGCCAGCAGCCCCCACAGGGCTAGCGGGAGGGCCCCTGAGCAGTTCTTC. Translation: CASSPHRASGRAPEQFF.

The rearrangement joins TRBV14 to TRBJ2-7; D unclear. The V end lost 5 bases, the J end lost 7 bases, and 27 bases lay between the germline ends. The CDR3 contains 17 residues. The germline V gene encodes CDR1 SGHDN and CDR2 FVKESK. The CDR3 reads CASSSEGFTARIDEQYF. In nucleotides, the CDR3 is TGTGCCAGCAGCTCAGAAGGCTTTACCGCGAGGATAGATGAGCAGTACTTC.

The chain joins TRBV3-1 (or the pseudogene TRBV3-2) to TRBJ1-3; 8 bases align to TRBD1. Per germline, CDR1 LGHDT and CDR2 YNNKEL (reference sequence). This CDR3 is 15 amino acids long. V gave up 4 bases and J gave up 4 bases; unmatched junction bases: 6. In DNA, the CDR3 is TGTGCCAGCAGCCCCCGGACAGGGACAGGAAACACCATATATTTT. Protein: CASSPRTGTGNTIYF.

This sequence joins TRBV3-1 (or the pseudogene TRBV3-2) and TRBJ2-3; TRBD2 might be the D (5 bases). CDR3 size: 17 residues. Per germline, CDR1 LGHDT and CDR2 YNNKEL (reference sequence). Trimming left V 1 base short and J 4 bases short, with 18 bases between. This CDR3 reads CASSQAMVALGPDTQYF. The DNA for the CDR3 is TGTGCCAGCAGCCAAGCAATGGTGGCACTAGGGCCAGATACGCAGTATTTT.

The rearrangement joins TRBV11-2 to TRBJ1-1; D ambiguous. The CDR3 runs 13 residues. Germline loops: CDR1 SGHAT, CDR2 FQNNGV. V shed 3 bases and J shed 4 bases, with 9 bases lying between them. The CDR3 loop reads CASSFAGLTEAFF. CDR3 nucleotide sequence: TGTGCCAGCAGCTTTGCGGGCCTCACTGAAGCTTTCTTT. Variable domain in full (rest from reference TRBV11-2 and TRBJ1-1): EAGVAQSPRYKIIEKRQSVAFWCNPISGHATLYWYQQILGQGPKLLIQFQNNGVVDDSQLPKDRFSAERLKGVDSTLKIQPAKLEDSAVYLCASSFAGLTEAFFGQGTRLTVV.

The chain employs TRBV7-8 and TRBJ1-2; no definite D call. This CDR3 region has 16 residues. Trimming pared 1 base from V and 0 bases from J, leaving 12 bases between. The V gene's germline CDR1 is SGHVS and CDR2 FQNEAQ. Written as DNA, the CDR3 is TGTGCCAGCAGCTTAGTTGGCGGATTAGCTAACTATGGCTACACCTTC. As protein: CASSLVGGLANYGYTF.

The V and J genes are TRBV9 and TRBJ2-2, with 12 bases fitting TRBD2. Trimming removed 4 bases from V and 4 bases from J; junction bases left unmatched: 5. Germline assignment: CDR1 SGDLS and CDR2 YYNGEE. The CDR3 contains 16 residues. The CDR3 spells CASSSRLAGVTGELFF. As DNA, the CDR3 is TGTGCCAGCAGCTCACGACTAGCGGGGGTCACCGGGGAGCTGTTTTTT.

J is TRBJ2-6 and V is TRBV9; 8 bases agree with TRBD1. The trim removed 3 bases at V and 4 bases at J, leaving 6 bases unmatched. Germline V gives CDR1 SGDLS, CDR2 YYNGEE. This CDR3 is 16 amino acids long. DNA for the CDR3: TGTGCCAGCAGCGGACCACAGGGGGTCGGGGCCAACGTCCTGACTTTC. It encodes CASSGPQGVGANVLTF.

Points on this clone: Other DNA sequences in the sample encode the same CDR3. This CDR3 is CASSWGQGNTGELFF. CDR3 sequence (DNA): TGCGCCAGCAGCTGGGGACAGGGGAACACCGGGGAGCTGTTTTTT. The V call is TRBV5-1, the J call TRBJ2-2, with 9 bases that match TRBD1. Looked up from germline, CDR1 is SGHRS and CDR2 is YFSETQ. The CDR3 spans 15 residues. V was pared by 3 bases and J by 1 base, with 1 base of the junction left unmatched.

This sequence joins TRBV7-9 and TRBJ2-3, with 10 bases identical to TRBD2. This CDR3 contains 17 residues. After removal of 1 base from V and 4 bases from J, the junction contained 8 bases not matched to a gene. Looked up from germline, CDR1 is SEHNR and CDR2 is FQNEAQ (reference sequence). The CDR3 sequence: CASSLGSGGVYADTQYF. CDR3 DNA sequence: TGTGCCAGCAGCTTAGGAAGCGGGGGGGTTTATGCAGATACGCAGTATTTT.

The genes are TRBV19 and TRBJ2-3, with TRBD2 matching over 13 bases. This CDR3 region has 14 residues. Germline V CDR1 and CDR2: LNHDA, SQIVND (reference sequence). After removal of 9 bases from V and 7 bases from J, the junction contained 7 bases not matched to a gene. The CDR3 loop is CASQTSGGSYTQYF. For the CDR3, the DNA is TGTGCCAGCCAGACTAGCGGGGGGTCGTATACGCAGTATTTT. Supplemented by reference TRBV19 and TRBJ2-3, the full variable domain reads DGGITQSPKYLFRKEGQNVTLSCEQNLNHDAMYWYRQDPGQGLRLIYYSQIVNDFQKGDIAEGYSVSREKKESFPLTVTSAQKNPTAFYLCASQTSGGSYTQYFGPGTRLTVL.

The V and J genes are TRBV5-5 and TRBJ1-6, with D possibly being TRBD1 (5 bases). The CDR3 sequence is 14 residues long. V was cut by 0 bases and J by 7 bases, with 8 bases left in between. CDR1 is SGHKS, CDR2 YYEKEE, per germline (reference sequence). This CDR3 reads CASSLGQQNSPLHF. CDR3 coding DNA: TGTGCCAGCAGCTTGGGACAGCAAAATTCACCCCTCCACTTT. Combining the CDR3 with reference TRBV5-5 and TRBJ1-6 gives the whole variable domain DAGVTQSPTHLIKTRGQQVTLRCSPISGHKSVSWYQQVLGQGPQFIFQYYEKEERGRGNFPDRFSARQFPNYSSELNVNALLLGDSALYLCASSLGQQNSPLHFGNGTRLTVT.

The chain links TRBV5-4 to TRBJ1-1; 9 nucleotides agree with TRBD1. This CDR3 spans 13 amino acids. The germline gives CDR1 SGHNT, CDR2 YYREEE (reference sequence). The V and J ends lost 4 bases and 3 bases, in that order; junction bases with no gene match: 1. The CDR3, as DNA: TGTGCCAGCAGCCGACAGGGGGACACTGAAGCTTTCTTT. This encodes CASSRQGDTEAFF.

The CDR3 DNA follows: TGTGCCAGCCGGGGACAGAACACTGAAGCTTTCTTT. It codes for CASRGQNTEAFF. This sequence joins TRBV28 and TRBJ1-1; a possible D gene is TRBD1 (6 bases). Trimming left V 8 bases short and J 1 base short, with 8 bases between. The V gene's germline CDR1 is MDHEN and CDR2 SYDVKM. CDR3 length: 12 residues.

A few counts support this clone. This chain connects TRBV14 to TRBJ1-1; 9 bases fit TRBD1. The germline gives CDR1 SGHDN, CDR2 FVKESK. This CDR3 spans 15 amino acids. Trimming took 1 base from V and 7 from J; bases not matched to a gene: 7. The CDR3 loop reads CASSQGWGQGLEAFF. The DNA of the CDR3 is TGTGCCAGCAGCCAAGGGTGGGGACAGGGTCTTGAAGCTTTCTTT.

The chain uses TRBV5-4 and TRBJ1-1; tentatively, D is TRBD1 (5 bases). The ends were cut back, 4 bases at V and 0 bases at J, with 13 bases in the middle. Germline assignment: CDR1 SGHNT and CDR2 YYREEE (reference sequence). The CDR3 sequence is 15 residues long. CDR3 region: CASSTGVSMNTEAFF. CDR3 coding DNA: TGTGCCAGCAGCACGGGGGTGTCGATGAACACTGAAGCTTTCTTT.

The chain has TRBV5-1 and TRBJ2-1, with D tentatively TRBD1 (7 bases). The CDR3 totals 14 residues. CDR1 and CDR2 from the germline V gene are SGHRS and YFSETQ. Trimming took off 4 bases at V and 8 bases at J, with 16 bases between the two ends. CDR3: CASSLSGGWDEQFF. The CDR3 DNA reads as TGCGCCAGCAGCCTGTCAGGGGGGTGGGATGAGCAGTTCTTC.

The rearrangement links TRBV10-3 to TRBJ1-6; 7 nucleotides match TRBD1. CDR1 is ENHRY and CDR2 is SYGVKD in the germline V gene. Trimming at V came to 3 bases and at J to 9 bases, leaving 2 bases not matched to a gene. There are 13 residues in the CDR3. The CDR3 loop reads CAISEDRASPLHF. The DNA of the CDR3 is TGTGCCATCAGTGAAGACAGGGCTTCACCCCTCCACTTT.

The chain carries TRBV19 and TRBJ1-5; perhaps TRBD1 as D (5 bases). The V and J ends lost 7 bases and 3 bases respectively, with 10 bases between them. The CDR3 runs to 13 residues. Per germline, CDR1 LNHDA and CDR2 SQIVND (reference sequence). In nucleotides, the CDR3 is TGTGCCAGTAACACAGGACCCAATCAGCCCCAGCATTTT. This gives the protein CASNTGPNQPQHF.

The chain carries TRBV29-1 and TRBJ2-3; 9 nucleotides match TRBD1. The V segment lost 7 bases and the J segment 3 bases; nucleotides outside the gene matches: 5. CDR1 SQVTM and CDR2 ANQGSEA come from the germline V gene. The CDR3 runs 13 residues. The CDR3 nucleotides read TGCAGCGCCCCGACAGGGGGAACAGATACGCAGTATTTT. It yields the protein CSAPTGGTDTQYF.